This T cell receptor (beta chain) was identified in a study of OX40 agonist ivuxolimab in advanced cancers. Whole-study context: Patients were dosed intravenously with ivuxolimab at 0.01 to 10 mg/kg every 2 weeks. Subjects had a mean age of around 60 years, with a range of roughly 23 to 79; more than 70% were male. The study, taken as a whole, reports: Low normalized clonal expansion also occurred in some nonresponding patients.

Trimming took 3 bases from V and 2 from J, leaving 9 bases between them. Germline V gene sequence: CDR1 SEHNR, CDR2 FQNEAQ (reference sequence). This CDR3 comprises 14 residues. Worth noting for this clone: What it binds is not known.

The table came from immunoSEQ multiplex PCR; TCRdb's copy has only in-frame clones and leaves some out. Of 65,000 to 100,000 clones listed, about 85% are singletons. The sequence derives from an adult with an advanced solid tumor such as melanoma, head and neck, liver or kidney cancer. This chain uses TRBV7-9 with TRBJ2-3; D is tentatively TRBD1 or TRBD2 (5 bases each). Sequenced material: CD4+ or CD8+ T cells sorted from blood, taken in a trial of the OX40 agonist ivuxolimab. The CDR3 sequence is CASSFGGNTDTQYF. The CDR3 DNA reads TGTGCCAGCAGCTTTGGGGGAAACACAGATACGCAGTATTTT.